This record looks at one TCR beta chain sequence and its context. The source of the sample is a study of blood T cell repertoires in COVID-19. Authors' analysis steps: By means of reference gene primer amplification, nucleated cell counts were estimated. Profiled with immunoSEQ multiplex PCR; TCRdb holds only in-frame clones, not every one. The DNA was the basis for D and trimming; V, J and clone size are from that table. The sample consists of 120,000 to 150,000 clones, about four fifths of them appearing once. Participant-given clinical history determined each cohort assignment. The junction had 16 bases not matched to a gene; V was cut back by 6 bases and J by 2 bases. The germline V gene has CDR1 SGDLS and CDR2 YYNGEE. The CDR3 loop spans 19 amino acids.

The V and J genes are TRBV9 and TRBJ2-7; TRBD2 matches 14 bases. This TCR derives from a woman between 50 and 59 years old who had been exposed to COVID-19. The specimen was PBMCs or T cells enriched from blood (not recorded which). The CDR3 DNA is TGTGCCAGCACCAGCCCCGGGACTAGCGGGGGCTACCTTACCTACGAGCAGTACTTC. Translating gives CASTSPGTSGGYLTYEQYF. Supplemented by reference TRBV9 and TRBJ2-7, the full variable domain reads DSGVTQTPKHLITATGQRVTLRCSPRSGDLSVYWYQQSLDQGLQFLIQYYNGEERAKGNILERFSAQQFPDLHSELNLSSLELGDSALYFCASTSPGTSGGYLTYEQYFGPGTRLTVT.